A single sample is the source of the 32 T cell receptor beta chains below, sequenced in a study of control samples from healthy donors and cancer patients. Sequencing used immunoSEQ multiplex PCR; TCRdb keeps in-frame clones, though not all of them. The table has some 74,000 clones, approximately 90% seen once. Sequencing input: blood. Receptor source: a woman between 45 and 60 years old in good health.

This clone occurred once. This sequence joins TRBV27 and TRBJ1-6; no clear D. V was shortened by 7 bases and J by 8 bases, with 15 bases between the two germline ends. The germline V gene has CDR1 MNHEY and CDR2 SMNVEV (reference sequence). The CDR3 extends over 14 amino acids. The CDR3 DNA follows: TGTGCCAGCAAGACCCCAGAGACCCATTCACCCCTCCACTTT. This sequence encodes CASKTPETHSPLHF.

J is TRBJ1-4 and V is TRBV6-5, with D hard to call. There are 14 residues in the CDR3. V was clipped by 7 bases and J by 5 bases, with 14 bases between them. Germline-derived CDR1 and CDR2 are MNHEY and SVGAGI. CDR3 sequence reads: CASILGSLNEKLFF. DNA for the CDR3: TGTGCCAGCATACTAGGTTCGCTCAATGAAAAACTGTTTTTT.

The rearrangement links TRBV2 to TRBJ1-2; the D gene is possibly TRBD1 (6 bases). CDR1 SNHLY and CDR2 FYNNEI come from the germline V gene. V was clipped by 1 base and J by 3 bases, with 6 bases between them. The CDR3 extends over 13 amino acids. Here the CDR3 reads CASSEGQDYGYTF. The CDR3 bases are TGTGCCAGCAGTGAAGGACAGGACTATGGCTACACCTTC. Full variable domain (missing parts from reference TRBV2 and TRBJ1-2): EPEVTQTPSHQVTQMGQEVILRCVPISNHLYFYWYRQILGQKVEFLVSFYNNEISEKSEIFDDQFSVERPDGSNFTLKIRSTKLEDSAMYFCASSEGQDYGYTFGSGTRLTVV.

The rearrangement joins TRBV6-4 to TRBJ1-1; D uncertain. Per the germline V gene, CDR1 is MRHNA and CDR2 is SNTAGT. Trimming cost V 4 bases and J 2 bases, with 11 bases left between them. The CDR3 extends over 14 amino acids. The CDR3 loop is CASSGSPGNTEAFF. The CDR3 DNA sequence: TGTGCCAGCAGTGGAAGTCCGGGAAACACTGAAGCTTTCTTT.

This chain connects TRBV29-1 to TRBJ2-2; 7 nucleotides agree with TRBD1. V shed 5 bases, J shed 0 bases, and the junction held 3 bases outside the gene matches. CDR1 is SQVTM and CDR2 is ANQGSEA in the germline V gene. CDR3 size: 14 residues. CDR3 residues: CSVLGTANTGELFF. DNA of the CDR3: TGCAGCGTTCTAGGGACAGCGAACACCGGGGAGCTGTTTTTT.

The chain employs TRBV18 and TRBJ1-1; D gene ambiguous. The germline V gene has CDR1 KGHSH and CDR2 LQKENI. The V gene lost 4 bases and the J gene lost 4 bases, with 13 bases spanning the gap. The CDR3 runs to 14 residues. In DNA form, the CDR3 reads TGTGCCAGCTCACACAGCCGCACAGTCACTGAAGCTTTCTTT. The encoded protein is CASSHSRTVTEAFF.

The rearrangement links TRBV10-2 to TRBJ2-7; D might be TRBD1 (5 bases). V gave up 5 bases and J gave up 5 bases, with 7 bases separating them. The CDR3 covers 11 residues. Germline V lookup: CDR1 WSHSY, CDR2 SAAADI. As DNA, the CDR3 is TGCGCCAGCAGTCCCAGGGACGAGCAGTACTTC. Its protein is CASSPRDEQYF.

CDR3 nucleotides: TGTGCCAGCAGACGAGACAGGGGGGGGCAGCCCCAGCATTTT. Its translation is CASRRDRGGQPQHF. This sequence joins TRBV6-5 and TRBJ1-5, with TRBD1 identical over 9 bases. V lost 6 bases and J lost 7; bases outside the gene matches: 7. This CDR3 contains 14 residues. CDR1 and CDR2 from the germline V gene are MNHEY and SVGAGI.

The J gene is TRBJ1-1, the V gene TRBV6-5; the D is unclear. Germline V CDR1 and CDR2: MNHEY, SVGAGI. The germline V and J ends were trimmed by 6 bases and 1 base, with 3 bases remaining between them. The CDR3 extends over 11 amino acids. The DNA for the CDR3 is TGTGCCAGCAGGGCGAACACTGAAGCTTTCTTT. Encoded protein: CASRANTEAFF.

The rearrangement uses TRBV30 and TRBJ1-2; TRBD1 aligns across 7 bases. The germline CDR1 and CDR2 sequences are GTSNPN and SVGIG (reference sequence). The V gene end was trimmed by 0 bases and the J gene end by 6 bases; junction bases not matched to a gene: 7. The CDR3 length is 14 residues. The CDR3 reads CAWSVERGRNGYTF. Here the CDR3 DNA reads TGTGCCTGGAGTGTAGAGAGGGGGCGCAATGGCTACACCTTC.

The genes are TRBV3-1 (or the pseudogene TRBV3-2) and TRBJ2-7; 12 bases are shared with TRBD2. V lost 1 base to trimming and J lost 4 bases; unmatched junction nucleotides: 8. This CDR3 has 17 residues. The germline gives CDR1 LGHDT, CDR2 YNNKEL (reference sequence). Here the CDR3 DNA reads TGTGCCAGCAGCCAAGGGGCTAGCGGGGGGGCGTGGTACGAGCAGTACTTC. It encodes CASSQGASGGAWYEQYF.

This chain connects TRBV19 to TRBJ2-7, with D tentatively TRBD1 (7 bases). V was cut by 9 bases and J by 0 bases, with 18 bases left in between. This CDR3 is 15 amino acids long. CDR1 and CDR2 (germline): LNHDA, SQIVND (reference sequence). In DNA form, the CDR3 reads TGTGCCAGCAGAGCAAGTCAGGGGGGCTCCTACGAGCAGTACTTC. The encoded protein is CASRASQGGSYEQYF.

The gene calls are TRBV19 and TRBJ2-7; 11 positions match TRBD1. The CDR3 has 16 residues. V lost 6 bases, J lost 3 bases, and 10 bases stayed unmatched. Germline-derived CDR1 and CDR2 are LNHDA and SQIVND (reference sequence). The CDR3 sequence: CASRISGTGGVYEQYF. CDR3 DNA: TGTGCCAGTAGAATATCCGGGACAGGGGGAGTCTACGAGCAGTACTTC.

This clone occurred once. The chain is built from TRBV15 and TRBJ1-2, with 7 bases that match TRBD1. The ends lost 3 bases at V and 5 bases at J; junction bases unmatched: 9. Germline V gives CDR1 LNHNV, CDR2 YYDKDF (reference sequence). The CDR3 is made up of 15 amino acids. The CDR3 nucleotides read TGTGCCACCAGCAGGGAGGTGGGACAGAGGTATGGCTACACCTTC. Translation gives CATSREVGQRYGYTF.

This CDR3 reads CATRPTVSPDTQYF. CDR3 DNA: TGCGCCACCAGACCGACAGTTAGCCCAGATACGCAGTATTTT. This sequence joins TRBV5-1 and TRBJ2-3; TRBD1 is a possible D gene (5 bases). The length of the CDR3 is 14 residues. V was trimmed by 9 bases and J by 4 bases, leaving 18 bases between them. Per the germline V gene, CDR1 is SGHRS and CDR2 is YFSETQ.

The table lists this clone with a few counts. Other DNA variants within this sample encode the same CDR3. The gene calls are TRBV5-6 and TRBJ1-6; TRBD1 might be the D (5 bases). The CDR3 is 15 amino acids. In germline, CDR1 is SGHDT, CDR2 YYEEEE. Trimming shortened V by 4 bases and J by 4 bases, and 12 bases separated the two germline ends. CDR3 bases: TGTGCCAGCAGCCCGGACGGGGGTTATAATTCACCCCTCCACTTT. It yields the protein CASSPDGGYNSPLHF.

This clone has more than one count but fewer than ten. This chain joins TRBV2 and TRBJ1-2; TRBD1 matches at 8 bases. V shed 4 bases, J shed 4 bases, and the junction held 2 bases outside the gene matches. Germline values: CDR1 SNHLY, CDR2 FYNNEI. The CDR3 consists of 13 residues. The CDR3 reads CASSVDRVYGYTF. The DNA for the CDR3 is TGTGCCAGCAGTGTGGACAGGGTCTATGGCTACACCTTC.

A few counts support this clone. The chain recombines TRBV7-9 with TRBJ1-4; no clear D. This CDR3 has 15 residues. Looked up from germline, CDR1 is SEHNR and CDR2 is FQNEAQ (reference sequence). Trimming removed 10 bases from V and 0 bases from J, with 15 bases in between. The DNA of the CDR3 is TGTGCCATTTCAAACGGTGGCTCAACTAATGAAAAACTGTTTTTT. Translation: CAISNGGSTNEKLFF.

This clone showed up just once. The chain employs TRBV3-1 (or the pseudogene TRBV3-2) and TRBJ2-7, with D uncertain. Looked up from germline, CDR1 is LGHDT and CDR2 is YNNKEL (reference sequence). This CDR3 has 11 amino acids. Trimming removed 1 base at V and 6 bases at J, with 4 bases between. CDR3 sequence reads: CASSQAFEQYF. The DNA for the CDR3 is TGTGCCAGCAGCCAAGCGTTCGAGCAGTACTTC.

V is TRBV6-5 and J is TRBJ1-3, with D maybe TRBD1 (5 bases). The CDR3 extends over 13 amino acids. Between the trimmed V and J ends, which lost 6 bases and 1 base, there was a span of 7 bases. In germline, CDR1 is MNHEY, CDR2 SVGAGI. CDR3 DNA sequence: TGTGCCAGCAGGCAGGGTTCTGGAAACACCATATATTTT. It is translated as CASRQGSGNTIYF.

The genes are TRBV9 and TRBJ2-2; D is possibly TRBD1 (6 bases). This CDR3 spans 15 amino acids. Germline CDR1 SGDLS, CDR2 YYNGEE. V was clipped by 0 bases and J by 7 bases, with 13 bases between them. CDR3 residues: CASSVVSGVGGELFF. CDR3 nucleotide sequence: TGTGCCAGCAGCGTAGTGTCAGGGGTAGGCGGGGAGCTGTTTTTT.

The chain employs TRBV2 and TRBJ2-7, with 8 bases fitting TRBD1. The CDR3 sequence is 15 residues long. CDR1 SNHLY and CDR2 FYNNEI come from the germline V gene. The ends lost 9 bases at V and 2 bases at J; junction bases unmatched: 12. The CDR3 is CARRGQDRRAYEQYF. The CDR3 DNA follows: TGTGCCAGAAGGGGACAGGACAGGCGTGCCTACGAGCAGTACTTC.

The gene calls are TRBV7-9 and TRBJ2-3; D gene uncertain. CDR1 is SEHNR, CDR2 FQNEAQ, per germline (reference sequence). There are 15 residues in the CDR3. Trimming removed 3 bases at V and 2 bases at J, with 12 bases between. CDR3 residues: CASSFSFQYTDTQYF. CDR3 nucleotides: TGTGCCAGCAGCTTTAGTTTCCAGTACACAGATACGCAGTATTTT.

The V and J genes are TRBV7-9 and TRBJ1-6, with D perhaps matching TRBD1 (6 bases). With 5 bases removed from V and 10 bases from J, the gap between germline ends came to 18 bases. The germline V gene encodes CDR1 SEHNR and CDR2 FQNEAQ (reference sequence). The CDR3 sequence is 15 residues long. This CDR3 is CASSRSGAVRSPLHF. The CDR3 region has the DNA TGTGCCAGCAGCCGATCGGGGGCCGTCAGATCACCCCTCCACTTT.

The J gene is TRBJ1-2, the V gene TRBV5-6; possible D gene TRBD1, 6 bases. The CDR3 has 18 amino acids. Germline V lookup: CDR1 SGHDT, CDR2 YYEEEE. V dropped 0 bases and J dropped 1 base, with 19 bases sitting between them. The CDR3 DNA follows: TGTGCCAGCAGCTTGGGTTTGAGGGGGAAGCCTAATAACTATGGCTACACCTTC. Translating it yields CASSLGLRGKPNNYGYTF. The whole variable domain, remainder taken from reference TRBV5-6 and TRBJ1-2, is DAGVTQSPTHLIKTRGQQVTLRCSPKSGHDTVSWYQQALGQGPQFIFQYYEEEERQRGNFPDRFSGHQFPNYSSELNVNALLLGDSALYLCASSLGLRGKPNNYGYTFGSGTRLTVV.

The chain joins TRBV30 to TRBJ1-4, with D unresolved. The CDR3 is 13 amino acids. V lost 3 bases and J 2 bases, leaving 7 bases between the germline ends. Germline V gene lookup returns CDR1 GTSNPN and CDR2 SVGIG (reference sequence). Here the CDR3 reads CAWRRETNEKLFF. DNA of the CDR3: TGTGCCTGGAGACGGGAGACTAATGAAAAACTGTTTTTT.

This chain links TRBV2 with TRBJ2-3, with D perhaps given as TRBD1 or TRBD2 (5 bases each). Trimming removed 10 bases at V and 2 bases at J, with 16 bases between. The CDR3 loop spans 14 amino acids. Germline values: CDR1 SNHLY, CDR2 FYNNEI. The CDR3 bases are TGTGCCATCAAGAGGGACCAAACCACAGATACGCAGTATTTT. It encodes CAIKRDQTTDTQYF.

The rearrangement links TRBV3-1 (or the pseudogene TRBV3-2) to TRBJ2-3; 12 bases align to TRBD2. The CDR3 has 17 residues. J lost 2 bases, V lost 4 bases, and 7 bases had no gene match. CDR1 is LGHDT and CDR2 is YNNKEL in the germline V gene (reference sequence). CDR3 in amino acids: CASSPHRLAGDTDTQYF. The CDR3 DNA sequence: TGTGCCAGCAGCCCGCATAGACTAGCGGGGGACACAGATACGCAGTATTTT.

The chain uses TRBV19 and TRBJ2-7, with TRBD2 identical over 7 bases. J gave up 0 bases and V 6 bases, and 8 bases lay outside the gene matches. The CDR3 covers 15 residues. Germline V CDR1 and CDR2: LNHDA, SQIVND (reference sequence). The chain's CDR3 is CASSRTSVFSYEQYF. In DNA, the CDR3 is TGTGCCAGTAGCCGTACTAGCGTATTCTCCTACGAGCAGTACTTC.

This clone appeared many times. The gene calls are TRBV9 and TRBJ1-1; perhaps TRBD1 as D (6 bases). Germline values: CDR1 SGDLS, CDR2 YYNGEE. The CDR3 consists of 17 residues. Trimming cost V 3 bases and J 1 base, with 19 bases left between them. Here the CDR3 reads CASSEGEGVPENTEAFF. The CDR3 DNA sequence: TGTGCCAGCAGCGAGGGGGAAGGGGTGCCTGAGAACACTGAAGCTTTCTTT.

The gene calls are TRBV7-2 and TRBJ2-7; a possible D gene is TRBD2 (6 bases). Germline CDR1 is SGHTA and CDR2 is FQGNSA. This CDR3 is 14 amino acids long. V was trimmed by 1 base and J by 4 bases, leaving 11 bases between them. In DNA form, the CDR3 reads TGTGCCAGCAGCTTAGGGGCGGGGATTTACGAGCAGTACTTC. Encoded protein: CASSLGAGIYEQYF. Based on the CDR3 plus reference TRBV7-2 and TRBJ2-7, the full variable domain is GAGVSQSPSNKVTEKGKDVELRCDPISGHTALYWYRQSLGQGLEFLIYFQGNSAPDKSGLPSDRFSAERTGGSVSTLTIQRTQQEDSAVYLCASSLGAGIYEQYFGPGTRLTVT.

The CDR3 bases are TGTGCCACCAGTGATTCCGGACTAGCGGGGGGCGAAAACATTCAGTACTTC. Protein product: CATSDSGLAGGENIQYF. The chain couples TRBV24-1 to TRBJ2-4, with 14 bases fitting TRBD2. In germline, CDR1 is KGHDR, CDR2 SFDVKD. V trimming: 2 bases; J trimming: 5 bases; junction bases outside the gene matches: 4. The CDR3 loop spans 17 amino acids.